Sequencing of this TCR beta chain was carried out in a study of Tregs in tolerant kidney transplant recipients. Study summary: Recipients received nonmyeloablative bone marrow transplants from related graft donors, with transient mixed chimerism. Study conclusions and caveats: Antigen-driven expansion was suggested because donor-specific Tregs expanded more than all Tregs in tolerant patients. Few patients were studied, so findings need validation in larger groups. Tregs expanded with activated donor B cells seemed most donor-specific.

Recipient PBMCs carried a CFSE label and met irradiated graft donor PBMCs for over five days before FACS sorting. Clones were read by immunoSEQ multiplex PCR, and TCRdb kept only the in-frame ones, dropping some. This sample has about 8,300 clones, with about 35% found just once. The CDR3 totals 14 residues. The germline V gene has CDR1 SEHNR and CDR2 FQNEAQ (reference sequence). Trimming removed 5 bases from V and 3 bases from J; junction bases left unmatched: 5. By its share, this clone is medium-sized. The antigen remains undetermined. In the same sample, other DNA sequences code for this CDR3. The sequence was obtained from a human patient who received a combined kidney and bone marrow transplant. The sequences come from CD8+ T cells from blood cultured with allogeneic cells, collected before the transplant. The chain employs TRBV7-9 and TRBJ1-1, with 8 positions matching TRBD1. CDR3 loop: CASSPNRGDTEAFF. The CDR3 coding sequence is TGTGCCAGCAGCCCCAACAGGGGGGACACTGAAGCTTTCTTT.